What follows is one TCR beta chain and its context. Its specificity is not known. This sample stems from a study of cytomegalovirus exposure and HLA in healthy donors. Study-level results: Further analysis was carried out later, and it showed several of the most significant clusters appearing linked to common viral pathogens.

The CDR3 has 13 amino acids. Per germline, CDR1 MNHNS and CDR2 SASEGT. V gave up 6 bases and J gave up 3 bases, with 11 bases separating them. Amplification used 60 Vbeta primers and 13 Jbeta primers. The method was immunoSEQ multiplex PCR; TCRdb's version includes in-frame clones alone and lacks a portion of them. The data hold some 67,000 clones, with about 80% observed a single time. The sequenced material came from PBMCs. The chain carries TRBV6-1 and TRBJ1-1; no definite D call. The clonotype comes from a man in his 60s in good health and CMV-seropositive. CDR3 sequence reads: CASRGDQYTEAFF. The CDR3 DNA is TGTGCCAGCAGGGGAGACCAGTACACTGAAGCTTTCTTT.